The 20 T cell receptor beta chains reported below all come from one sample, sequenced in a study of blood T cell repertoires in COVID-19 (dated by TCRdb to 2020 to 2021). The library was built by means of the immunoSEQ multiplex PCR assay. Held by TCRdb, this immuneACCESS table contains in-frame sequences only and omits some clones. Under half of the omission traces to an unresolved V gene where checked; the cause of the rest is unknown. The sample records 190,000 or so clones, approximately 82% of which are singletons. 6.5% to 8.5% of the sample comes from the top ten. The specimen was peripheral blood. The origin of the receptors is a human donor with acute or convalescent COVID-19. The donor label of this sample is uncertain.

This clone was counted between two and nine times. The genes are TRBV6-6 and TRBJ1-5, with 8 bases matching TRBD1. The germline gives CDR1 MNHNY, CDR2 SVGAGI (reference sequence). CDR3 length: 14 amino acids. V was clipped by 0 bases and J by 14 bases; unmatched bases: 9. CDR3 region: CASSYSPRDRSKHF. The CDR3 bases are TGTGCCAGCAGTTACTCACCTCGGGACAGGTCCAAGCATTTT.

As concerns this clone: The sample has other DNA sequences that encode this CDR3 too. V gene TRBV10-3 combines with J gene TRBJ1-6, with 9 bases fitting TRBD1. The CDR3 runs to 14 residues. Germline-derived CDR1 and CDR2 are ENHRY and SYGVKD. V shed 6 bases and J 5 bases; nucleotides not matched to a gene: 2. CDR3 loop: CAIRRTGDNSPLHF. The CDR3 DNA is TGTGCCATCAGGCGGACAGGGGATAATTCACCCCTCCACTTT.

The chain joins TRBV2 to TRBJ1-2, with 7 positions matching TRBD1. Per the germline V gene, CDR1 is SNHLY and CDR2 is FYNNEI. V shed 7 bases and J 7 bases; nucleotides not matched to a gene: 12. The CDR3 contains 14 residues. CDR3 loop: CASTPSVQGTGYTF. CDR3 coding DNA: TGTGCCAGCACCCCGAGCGTACAGGGGACTGGCTACACCTTC.

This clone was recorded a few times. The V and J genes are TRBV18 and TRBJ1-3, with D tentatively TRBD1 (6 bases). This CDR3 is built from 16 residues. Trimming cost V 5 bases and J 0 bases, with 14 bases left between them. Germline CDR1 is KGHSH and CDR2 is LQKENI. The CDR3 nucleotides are TGTGCCAGCTCATACCGGGACACAAGCTCTGGAAACACCATATATTTT. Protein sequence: CASSYRDTSSGNTIYF.

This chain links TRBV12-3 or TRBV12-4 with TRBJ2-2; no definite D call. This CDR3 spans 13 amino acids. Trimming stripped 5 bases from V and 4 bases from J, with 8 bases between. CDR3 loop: CASSRRGTGELFF. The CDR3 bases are TGTGCCAGCAGTCGCCGCGGCACCGGGGAGCTGTTTTTT.

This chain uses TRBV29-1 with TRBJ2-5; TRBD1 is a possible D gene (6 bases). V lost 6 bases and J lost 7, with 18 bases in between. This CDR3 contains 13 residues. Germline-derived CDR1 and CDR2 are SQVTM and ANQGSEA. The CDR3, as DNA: TGCAGCGTCGGCCTAACAGGGATAGCGACCCAGTACTTC. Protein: CSVGLTGIATQYF.

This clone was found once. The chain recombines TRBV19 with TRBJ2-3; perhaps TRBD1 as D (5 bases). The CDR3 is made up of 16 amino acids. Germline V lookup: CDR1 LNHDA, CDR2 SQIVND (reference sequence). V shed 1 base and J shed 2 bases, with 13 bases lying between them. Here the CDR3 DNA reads TGTGCCAGTAGTATAGGGAAGGGGCCGGACACAGATACGCAGTATTTT. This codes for CASSIGKGPDTDTQYF.

The CDR3, as DNA: TGTGCCAGCAGCTTAAGACAGGGGGCTTGGGAGACCCAGTACTTC. Translating it yields CASSLRQGAWETQYF. The J gene is TRBJ2-5, the V gene TRBV7-3; the match to TRBD1 covers 10 bases. The CDR3 is 15 amino acids. The ends lost 1 base at V and 5 bases at J; junction bases unmatched: 4. The V gene's germline CDR1 is SGHTA and CDR2 FQGTGA. Full variable domain (missing parts from reference TRBV7-3 and TRBJ2-5): GAGVSQTPSNKVTEKGKYVELRCDPISGHTALYWYRQSLGQGPEFLIYFQGTGAADDSGLPNDRFFAVRPEGSVSTLKIQRTERGDSAVYLCASSLRQGAWETQYFGPGTRLLVL.

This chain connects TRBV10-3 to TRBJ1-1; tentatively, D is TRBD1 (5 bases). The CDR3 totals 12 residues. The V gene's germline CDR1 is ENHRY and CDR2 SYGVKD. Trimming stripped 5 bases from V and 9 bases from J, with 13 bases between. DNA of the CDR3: TGTGCCATCAGTCAGGACACGGAGAAAGCTTTCTTT. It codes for CAISQDTEKAFF.

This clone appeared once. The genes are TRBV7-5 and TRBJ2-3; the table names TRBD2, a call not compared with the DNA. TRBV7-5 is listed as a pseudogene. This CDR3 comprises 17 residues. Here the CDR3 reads CVRSSEDGSDYPDTQYF. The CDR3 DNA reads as TGTGTCAGAAGCTCCGAGGACGGCTCAGACTACCCAGATACGCAGTATTTT.

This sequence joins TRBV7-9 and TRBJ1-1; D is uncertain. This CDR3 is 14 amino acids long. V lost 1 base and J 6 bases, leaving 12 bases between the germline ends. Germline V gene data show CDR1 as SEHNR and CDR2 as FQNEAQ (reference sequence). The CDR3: CASSLGEVYAEAFF. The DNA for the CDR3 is TGTGCCAGCAGCTTAGGGGAGGTTTATGCTGAAGCTTTCTTT.

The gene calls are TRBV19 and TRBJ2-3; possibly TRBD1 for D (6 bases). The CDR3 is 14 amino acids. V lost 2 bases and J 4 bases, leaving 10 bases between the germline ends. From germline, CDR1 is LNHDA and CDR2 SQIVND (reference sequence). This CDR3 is CASSIQGQADTQYF. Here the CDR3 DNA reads TGTGCCAGTAGTATACAGGGGCAGGCAGATACGCAGTATTTT.

The CDR3 DNA follows: TGCGCCAGCAGCCAAGCGGGACTAGCGGGTTTTGGGGCAGATACGCAGTATTTT. It is translated as CASSQAGLAGFGADTQYF. The J gene is TRBJ2-3, the V gene TRBV4-1; 12 positions agree with TRBD2. Germline CDR1 MGHRA, CDR2 YSYEKL. The CDR3 spans 18 residues. The J segment lost 4 bases and the V segment lost 1 base, leaving 9 bases of the junction unmatched.

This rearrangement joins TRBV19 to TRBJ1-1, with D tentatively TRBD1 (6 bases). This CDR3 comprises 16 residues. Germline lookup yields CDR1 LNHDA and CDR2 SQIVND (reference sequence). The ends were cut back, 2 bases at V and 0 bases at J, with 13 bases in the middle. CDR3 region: CASSIRDTLLNTEAFF. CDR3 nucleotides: TGTGCCAGTAGTATAAGGGACACGTTACTGAACACTGAAGCTTTCTTT.

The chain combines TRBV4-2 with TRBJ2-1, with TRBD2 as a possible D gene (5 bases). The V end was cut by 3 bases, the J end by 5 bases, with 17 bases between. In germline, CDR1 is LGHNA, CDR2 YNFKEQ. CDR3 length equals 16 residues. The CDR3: CASSHGDSVNHNEQFF. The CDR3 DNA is TGTGCCAGCAGCCATGGGGATAGCGTCAACCACAATGAGCAGTTCTTC.

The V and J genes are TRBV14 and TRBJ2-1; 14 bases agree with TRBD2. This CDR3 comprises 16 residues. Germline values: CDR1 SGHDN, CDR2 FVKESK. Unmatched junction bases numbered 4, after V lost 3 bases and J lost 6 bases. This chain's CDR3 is CASSQRGLAGVNEQFF. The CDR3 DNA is TGTGCCAGCAGCCAGAGGGGACTAGCGGGAGTCAATGAGCAGTTCTTC.

In DNA form, the CDR3 reads TGCAGTGCTAGTCCCTTACTAGCGGTTACATACAATGAGCAGTTCTTC. Encoded protein: CSASPLLAVTYNEQFF. V is TRBV20-1 and J is TRBJ2-1; TRBD2 agrees at 8 bases. After removal of 3 bases from V and 4 bases from J, the junction contained 11 bases not matched to a gene. In germline, CDR1 is DFQATT, CDR2 SNEGSKA (reference sequence). CDR3 length: 16 residues.

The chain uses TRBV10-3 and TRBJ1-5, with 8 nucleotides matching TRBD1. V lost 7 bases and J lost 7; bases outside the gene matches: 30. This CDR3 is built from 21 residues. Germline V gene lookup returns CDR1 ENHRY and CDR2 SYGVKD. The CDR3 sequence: CAITHRLTDRTGPNLSQPQHF. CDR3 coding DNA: TGTGCCATCACCCATCGTCTAACAGATAGGACAGGGCCGAACCTATCGCAGCCCCAGCATTTT.

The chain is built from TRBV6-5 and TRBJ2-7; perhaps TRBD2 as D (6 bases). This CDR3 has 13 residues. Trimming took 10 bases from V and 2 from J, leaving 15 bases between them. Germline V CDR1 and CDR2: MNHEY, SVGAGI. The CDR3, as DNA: TGTGCCACTTCGAGACTAGGCCCCTACGAGCAGTACTTC. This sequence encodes CATSRLGPYEQYF.

In nucleotides, the CDR3 is TGCAGCGTTGCTCCACTAGCGGCCACAGATACGCAGTATTTT. Its protein is CSVAPLAATDTQYF. The genes are TRBV29-1 and TRBJ2-3, with 8 positions matching TRBD2. Germline lookup yields CDR1 SQVTM and CDR2 ANQGSEA. With V trimmed by 4 bases and J by 2 bases, 5 bases remained unmatched. The CDR3 runs 14 residues.